This is a list of T cell receptor beta chains from one sample in a study of identical twins. Each CDR3 protein is one row after TCRdb ran MiXCR on the 5' RACE reads. The sample holds about 690,000 distinct CDR3 sequences, 6% to 6.5% seen once. Specimen: naive T cells sorted from blood. These receptors all come from a man aged 18 to 29 in good health. The CDR3 runs from the conserved cysteine through the conserved F or W. A D gene is named only where the DNA matches it firmly. Clone size, where shown, is once, few, many, or a class for clones that have expanded.

CDR3aa	CDR3nt	abundance	v_gene	d_gene	j_gene
CASSAERWTGELFF	TGTGCCAGCAGCGCGGAAAGGTGGACCGGGGAGCTGTTTTTT	many	TRBV6-1	-	TRBJ2-2
CASNRRAPYEQYF	TGTGCCAGCAACCGACGGGCTCCGTACGAGCAGTACTTC	many	TRBV6-2/TRBV6-3	-	TRBJ2-7
CASSYSVDNEQFF	TGTGCCAGCAGCTATAGCGTTGACAATGAGCAGTTCTTC	-	TRBV5-5	-	TRBJ2-1
CASSLAQSSYNEQFF	TGTGCCAGCAGTTTAGCTCAGAGCTCCTACAATGAGCAGTTCTTC	many	TRBV12-3/TRBV12-4	-	TRBJ2-1
CSARALIEGSPLHF	TGCAGTGCTAGAGCGTTAATTGAGGGGTCACCCCTCCACTTT	few	TRBV20-1	-	TRBJ1-6
CASIGTSATDTQYF	TGCGCCAGCATAGGAACTAGCGCCACAGATACGCAGTATTTT	many	TRBV5-1	TRBD2	TRBJ2-3
CASSRNVGTEVYEQYF	TGTGCCAGCAGTAGGAATGTCGGGACAGAGGTCTACGAGCAGTACTTC	-	TRBV5-6	TRBD1	TRBJ2-7
CASSQDGEMNTEAFF	TGCGCCAGCAGCCAAGATGGGGAAATGAACACTGAAGCTTTCTTT	many	TRBV4-3	-	TRBJ1-1
CSAHKPGLAGGYEQYF	TGCAGTGCTCACAAACCGGGACTAGCGGGAGGGTACGAGCAGTACTTC	many	TRBV20-1	TRBD2	TRBJ2-7
CASSLYSLQGPTGELFF	TGCGCCAGCAGCTTGTATTCCCTACAGGGGCCCACCGGGGAGCTGTTTTTT	few	TRBV5-1	TRBD1	TRBJ2-2
CSAKSGTSGSYEQYF	TGCAGTGCTAAATCCGGGACTAGCGGGAGCTACGAGCAGTACTTC	-	TRBV20-1	TRBD2	TRBJ2-7
CASSVSPAGEETQYF	TGTGCCAGCAGCGTATCTCCAGCGGGAGAAGAGACCCAGTACTTC	few	TRBV9	TRBD2	TRBJ2-5
CASSLTSGYGTDTQYF	TGTGCCAGCAGCTTGACTAGCGGATACGGCACAGATACGCAGTATTTT	few	TRBV11-2	TRBD2	TRBJ2-3
CASGTRRGVTYGYTF	TGTGCCAGCGGCACACGAAGGGGGGTTACCTATGGCTACACCTTC	-	TRBV12-3/TRBV12-4	-	TRBJ1-2
CASSQEVSRLSSYNEQFF	TGCGCCAGCAGCCAAGAGGTAAGCAGGTTGAGCTCCTACAATGAGCAGTTCTTC	-	TRBV4-1	-	TRBJ2-1
CASKKDSVDEKLFF	TGTGCCAGCAAGAAGGACTCGGTGGATGAAAAACTGTTTTTT	-	TRBV6-1	-	TRBJ1-4
CSATSGDPSYNEQFF	TGCAGTGCTACCTCAGGGGATCCCTCCTACAATGAGCAGTTCTTC	many	TRBV20-1	-	TRBJ2-1
CSAPKTGGTIEQYF	TGCAGTGCTCCAAAGACAGGGGGGACTATAGAGCAGTACTTC	many	TRBV20-1	TRBD1	TRBJ2-7
CASSYQTGVSVNTEAFF	TGTGCCAGCAGTTACCAGACAGGGGTAAGCGTGAACACTGAAGCTTTCTTT	few	TRBV6-2/TRBV6-3	TRBD1	TRBJ1-1
CASSVTVKDTEAFF	TGTGCCAGCAGCGTAACGGTCAAGGACACTGAAGCTTTCTTT	-	TRBV9	-	TRBJ1-1
CSARGGPPDTEAFF	TGCAGTGCTAGAGGGGGCCCCCCCGACACTGAAGCTTTCTTT	many	TRBV20-1	-	TRBJ1-1
CASSSSRTGELFF	TGTGCCAGCAGCTCCTCGAGGACCGGGGAGCTGTTTTTT	-	TRBV7-6	-	TRBJ2-2
CASSPRTGIDPQHF	TGTGCCAGCAGCCCTAGGACGGGTATAGATCCCCAGCATTTT	-	TRBV11-2	-	TRBJ1-5
CASRPPGERTETQYF	TGTGCCAGCCGTCCGCCCGGGGAGCGGACCGAGACCCAGTACTTC	few	TRBV7-8	-	TRBJ2-5
CASSLDGTMYNEQFF	TGTGCCAGCAGTTTAGATGGGACCATGTACAATGAGCAGTTCTTC	few	TRBV27	-	TRBJ2-1
CSAIPSPGEKLFF	TGCAGTGCCATACCCTCCCCAGGGGAAAAACTGTTTTTT	-	TRBV20-1	-	TRBJ1-4
CASSRTDTYSGANVLTF	TGCGCCAGCAGCCGGACAGATACCTACTCTGGGGCCAACGTCCTGACTTTC	few	TRBV5-1	-	TRBJ2-6
CATSRVREGNEQFF	TGTGCCACCAGCAGAGTGCGGGAAGGCAATGAGCAGTTCTTC	many	TRBV15	-	TRBJ2-1
CASSYQGSFYNTGELFF	TGTGCCAGCAGTTACCAAGGGAGTTTTTACAACACCGGGGAGCTGTTTTTT	-	TRBV6-5	-	TRBJ2-2
CASSLVDSIGTGELFF	TGCGCCAGCAGCTTGGTAGACAGCATCGGAACCGGGGAGCTGTTTTTT	few	TRBV5-1	-	TRBJ2-2
CSARPTRIGETQYF	TGCAGTGCTAGACCCACTAGGATTGGGGAGACCCAGTACTTC	few	TRBV20-1	-	TRBJ2-5
CAISDGLAGGADTQYF	TGTGCCATCAGTGACGGACTAGCGGGAGGCGCAGATACGCAGTATTTT	-	TRBV10-3	TRBD2	TRBJ2-3
CASSLEGQGPYEQYF	TGCGCCAGCAGCTTGGAGGGACAGGGACCCTACGAGCAGTACTTC	many	TRBV5-1	TRBD1	TRBJ2-7
CASRLGGPLQETQYF	TGCGCCAGCAGACTAGGAGGACCCCTCCAAGAGACCCAGTACTTC	few	TRBV5-1	-	TRBJ2-5
CASSSGGIGELFF	TGCGCCAGCAGCTCCGGGGGTATCGGGGAGCTGTTTTTT	-	TRBV5-1	-	TRBJ2-2
CASSQSFLLNNEQFF	TGTGCCAGCAGCCAATCGTTTCTATTGAACAATGAGCAGTTCTTC	many	TRBV3-1	-	TRBJ2-1
CASSLTGTGYWGLADYEQYF	TGCGCCAGCAGCCTGACCGGGACAGGGTATTGGGGACTAGCGGACTACGAGCAGTACTTC	many	TRBV5-1	TRBD2	TRBJ2-7
CASSFDSYTDTQYF	TGTGCCAGCAGCTTTGACAGTTACACAGATACGCAGTATTTT	many	TRBV11-2	-	TRBJ2-3